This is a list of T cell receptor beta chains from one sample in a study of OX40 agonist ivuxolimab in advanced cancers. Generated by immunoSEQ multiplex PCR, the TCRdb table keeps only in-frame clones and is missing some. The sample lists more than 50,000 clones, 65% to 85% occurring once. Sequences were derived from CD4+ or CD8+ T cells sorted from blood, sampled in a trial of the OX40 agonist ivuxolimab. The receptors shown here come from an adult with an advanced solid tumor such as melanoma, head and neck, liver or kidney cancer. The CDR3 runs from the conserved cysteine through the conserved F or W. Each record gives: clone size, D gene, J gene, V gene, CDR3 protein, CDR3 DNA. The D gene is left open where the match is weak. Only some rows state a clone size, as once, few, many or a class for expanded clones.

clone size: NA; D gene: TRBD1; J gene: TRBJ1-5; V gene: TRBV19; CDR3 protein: CASSIRTGGIYQPQHF; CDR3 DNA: TGTGCCAGTAGTATAAGGACAGGGGGCATCTATCAGCCCCAGCATTTT
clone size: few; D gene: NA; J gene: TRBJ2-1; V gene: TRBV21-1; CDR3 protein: CASSKHFGAASNEQFF; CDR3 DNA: TGTGCCAGCAGCAAACACTTCGGGGCGGCCTCCAATGAGCAGTTCTTC
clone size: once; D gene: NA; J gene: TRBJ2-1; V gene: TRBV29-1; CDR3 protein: CSGGEVSYNEQFF; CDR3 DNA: TGCAGCGGGGGAGAAGTCTCCTACAATGAGCAGTTCTTC
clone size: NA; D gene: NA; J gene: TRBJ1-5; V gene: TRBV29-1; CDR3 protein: CSARIASQNQPQHF; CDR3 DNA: TGCAGCGCCCGGATTGCGTCCCAAAACCAGCCCCAGCATTTT
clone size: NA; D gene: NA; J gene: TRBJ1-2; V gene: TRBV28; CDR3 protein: CASSPPTGTYGYTF; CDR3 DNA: TGTGCCAGCAGTCCCCCGACAGGAACCTATGGCTACACCTTC
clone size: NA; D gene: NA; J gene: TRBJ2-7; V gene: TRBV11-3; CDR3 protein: CASSLAQSSYEQYF; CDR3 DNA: TGTGCCAGCAGCTTAGCCCAGTCATCCTACGAGCAGTACTTC
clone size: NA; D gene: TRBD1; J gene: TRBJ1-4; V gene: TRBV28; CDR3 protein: CASSWQGAGNEKLFF; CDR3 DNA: TGTGCCAGCAGTTGGCAGGGGGCTGGAAATGAAAAACTGTTTTTT
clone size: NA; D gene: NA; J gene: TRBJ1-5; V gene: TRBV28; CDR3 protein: CATSRGQPQHF; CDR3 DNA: TGTGCCACCTCTCGGGGTCAGCCCCAGCATTTT
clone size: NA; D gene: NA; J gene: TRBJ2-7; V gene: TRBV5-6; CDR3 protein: CASSLDRISYEQYF; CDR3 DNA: TGTGCCAGCAGCTTAGACAGGATTTCCTACGAGCAGTACTTC
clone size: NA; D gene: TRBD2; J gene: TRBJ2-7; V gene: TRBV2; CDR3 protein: CASSEAGGAYEQYF; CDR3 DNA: TGTGCCAGCAGTGAAGCCGGGGGGGCCTACGAGCAGTACTTC
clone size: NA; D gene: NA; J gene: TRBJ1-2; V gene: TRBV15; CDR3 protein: CATSSGTVQYGYTF; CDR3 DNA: TGTGCCACCAGCAGTGGCACTGTGCAGTATGGCTACACCTTC
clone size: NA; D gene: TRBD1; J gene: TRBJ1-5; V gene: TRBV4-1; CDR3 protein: CASSPSQGGQPQHF; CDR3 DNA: TGCGCCAGCAGCCCGTCACAGGGGGGGCAGCCCCAGCATTTT
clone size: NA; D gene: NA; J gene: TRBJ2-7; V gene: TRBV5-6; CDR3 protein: CASALGNTYEQYF; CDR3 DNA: TGTGCCAGCGCCCTCGGGAACACCTACGAGCAGTACTTC
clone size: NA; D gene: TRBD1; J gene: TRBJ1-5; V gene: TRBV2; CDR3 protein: CASRGTGWNQPQHF; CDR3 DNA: TGTGCCAGCAGAGGGACAGGGTGGAATCAGCCCCAGCATTTT
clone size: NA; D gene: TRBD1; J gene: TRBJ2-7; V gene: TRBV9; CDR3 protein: CASSVGQGSGEQYF; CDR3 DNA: TGTGCCAGCAGCGTAGGACAGGGTTCGGGAGAGCAGTACTTC
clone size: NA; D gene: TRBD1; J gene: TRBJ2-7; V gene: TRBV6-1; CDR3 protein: CASSLTGTGGEQYF; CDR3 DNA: TGTGCCAGCTCTCTAACCGGGACAGGGGGCGAGCAGTACTTC
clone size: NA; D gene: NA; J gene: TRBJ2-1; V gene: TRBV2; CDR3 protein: CASSDFGAESSYNEQFF; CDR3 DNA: TGTGCCAGCAGTGATTTTGGGGCCGAGAGCTCCTACAATGAGCAGTTCTTC
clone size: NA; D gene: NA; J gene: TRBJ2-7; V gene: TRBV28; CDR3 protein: CASSPTGVSYEQYF; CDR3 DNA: TGTGCCAGCAGCCCGACAGGAGTCTCCTACGAGCAGTACTTC
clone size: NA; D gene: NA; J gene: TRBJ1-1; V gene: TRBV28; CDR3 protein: CASSPYRRIHTEAFF; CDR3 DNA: TGTGCCAGCAGCCCCTACAGGAGGATACACACTGAAGCTTTCTTT
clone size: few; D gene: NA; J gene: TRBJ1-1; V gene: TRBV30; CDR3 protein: CAWSPGRDTEAFF; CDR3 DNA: TGTGCCTGGAGCCCGGGTCGGGACACTGAAGCTTTCTTT
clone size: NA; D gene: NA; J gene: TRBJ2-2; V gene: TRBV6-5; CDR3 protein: CASSSQGHTGELFF; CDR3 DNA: TGTGCCAGCAGCTCCCAGGGACACACCGGGGAGCTGTTTTTT
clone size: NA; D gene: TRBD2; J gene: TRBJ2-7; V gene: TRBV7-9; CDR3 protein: CASSLGAGGKYEQYF; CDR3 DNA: TGTGCCAGCAGCTTAGGAGCGGGGGGGAAGTACGAGCAGTACTTC
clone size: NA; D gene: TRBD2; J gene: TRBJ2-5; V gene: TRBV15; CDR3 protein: CATSRDGGSGEETQYF; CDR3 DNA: TGTGCCACCAGCAGAGACGGCGGGAGCGGGGAAGAGACCCAGTACTTC
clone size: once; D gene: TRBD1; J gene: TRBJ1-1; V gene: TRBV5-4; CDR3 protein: CASSLANSWDRGGAEAFF; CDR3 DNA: TGTGCCAGCAGCTTGGCCAACTCCTGGGACAGGGGAGGGGCTGAAGCTTTCTTT
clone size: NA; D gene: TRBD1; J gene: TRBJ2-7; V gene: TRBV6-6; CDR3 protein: CASSYRTGSEQYF; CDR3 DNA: TGTGCCAGCAGTTATAGGACAGGAAGCGAGCAGTACTTC
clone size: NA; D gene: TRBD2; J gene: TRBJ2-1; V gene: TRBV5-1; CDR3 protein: CASSPLAGGPINEQFF; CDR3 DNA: TGCGCCAGCAGCCCCTTAGCGGGAGGGCCTATCAATGAGCAGTTCTTC
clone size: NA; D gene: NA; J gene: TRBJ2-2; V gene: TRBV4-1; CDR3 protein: CAPGTRVPGELFF; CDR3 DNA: TGCGCCCCGGGAACCCGCGTTCCCGGGGAGCTGTTTTTT
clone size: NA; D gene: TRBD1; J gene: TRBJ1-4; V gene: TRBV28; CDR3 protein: CASSKSTGVDEKLFF; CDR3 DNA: TGTGCCAGCAGTAAATCGACAGGGGTGGATGAAAAACTGTTTTTT
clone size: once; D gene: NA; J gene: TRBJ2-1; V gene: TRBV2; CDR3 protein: CASGQYNEQFF; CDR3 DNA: TGTGCCAGCGGACAGTACAATGAGCAGTTCTTC
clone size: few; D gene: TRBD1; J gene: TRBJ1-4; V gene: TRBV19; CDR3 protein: CATRKQGAAEKLFF; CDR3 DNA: TGTGCCACACGGAAACAGGGGGCGGCTGAAAAACTGTTTTTT
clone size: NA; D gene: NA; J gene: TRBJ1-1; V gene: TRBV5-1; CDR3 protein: CASSFPGNTEAFF; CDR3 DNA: TGCGCCAGCAGCTTCCCGGGGAACACTGAAGCTTTCTTT
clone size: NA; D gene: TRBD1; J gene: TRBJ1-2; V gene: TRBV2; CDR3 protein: CASSVGQGYYGYTF; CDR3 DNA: TGTGCCAGCAGTGTTGGACAGGGGTATTATGGCTACACCTTC
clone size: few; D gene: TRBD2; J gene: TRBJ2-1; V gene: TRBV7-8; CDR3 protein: CASSLGTTNEQFF; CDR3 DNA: TGTGCCAGCAGCCTCGGGACTACCAATGAGCAGTTCTTC
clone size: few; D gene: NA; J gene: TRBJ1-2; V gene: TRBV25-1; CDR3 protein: CASSERGAGSINGYTF; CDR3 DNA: TGTGCCAGCAGTGAAAGGGGGGCCGGCAGTATCAATGGCTACACCTTC
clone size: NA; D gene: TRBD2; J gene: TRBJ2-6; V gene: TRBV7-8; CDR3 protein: CASSALAGASGANVLTF; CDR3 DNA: TGTGCCAGCAGCGCTCTAGCGGGCGCCTCTGGGGCCAACGTCCTGACTTTC
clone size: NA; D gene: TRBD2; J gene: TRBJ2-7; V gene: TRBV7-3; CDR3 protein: CASSLTSRAGDEQYF; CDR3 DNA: TGTGCCAGCAGCTTAACGTCAAGGGCGGGGGACGAGCAGTACTTC
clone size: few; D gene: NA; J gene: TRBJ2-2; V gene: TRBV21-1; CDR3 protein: CASTSKRQGNTGELFF; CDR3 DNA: TGTGCCAGCACCTCAAAAAGACAGGGAAACACCGGGGAGCTGTTTTTT
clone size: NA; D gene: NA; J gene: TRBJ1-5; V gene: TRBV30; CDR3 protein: CAWSATLGGGQPQHF; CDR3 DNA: TGTGCCTGGAGTGCCACGTTGGGGGGTGGGCAGCCCCAGCATTTT
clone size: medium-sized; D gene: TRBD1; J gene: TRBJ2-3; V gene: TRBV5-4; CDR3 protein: CASSLGQGAWDTQYF; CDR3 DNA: TGTGCCAGCAGCTTGGGACAGGGGGCGTGGGATACGCAGTATTTT
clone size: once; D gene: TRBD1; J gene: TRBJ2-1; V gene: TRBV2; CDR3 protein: CASRATGGRDEQFF; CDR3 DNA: TGTGCCAGCAGAGCGACAGGGGGCCGTGATGAGCAGTTCTTC
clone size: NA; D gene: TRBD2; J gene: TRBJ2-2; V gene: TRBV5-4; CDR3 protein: CASRPGTSGRYTGELFF; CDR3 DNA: TGTGCCAGCAGACCCGGGACTAGCGGGAGGTACACCGGGGAGCTGTTTTTT
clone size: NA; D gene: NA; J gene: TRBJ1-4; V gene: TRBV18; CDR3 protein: CASARDNEKLFF; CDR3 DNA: TGTGCCAGCGCCCGAGATAATGAAAAACTGTTTTTT
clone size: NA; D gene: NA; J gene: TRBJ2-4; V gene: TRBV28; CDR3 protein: CASSLDQSRNIQYF; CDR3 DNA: TGTGCCAGCAGTTTAGACCAGAGCAGGAACATTCAGTACTTC
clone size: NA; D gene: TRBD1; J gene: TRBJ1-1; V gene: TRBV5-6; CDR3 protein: CASSLASPTGGAFF; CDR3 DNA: TGTGCCAGCAGCTTGGCCTCCCCGACAGGGGGAGCTTTCTTT
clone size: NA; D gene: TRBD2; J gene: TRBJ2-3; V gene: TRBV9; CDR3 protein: CASSVVPSGGGTDTQYF; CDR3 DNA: TGTGCCAGCAGCGTAGTACCTAGCGGGGGAGGTACAGATACGCAGTATTTT
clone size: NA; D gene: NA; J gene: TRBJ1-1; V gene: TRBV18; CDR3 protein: CASSPLAGDNTEAFF; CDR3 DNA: TGTGCCAGCTCACCACTTGCGGGGGATAACACTGAAGCTTTCTTT
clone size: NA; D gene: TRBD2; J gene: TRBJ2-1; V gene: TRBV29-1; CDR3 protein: CSVEGLAGKRSYNEQFF; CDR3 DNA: TGCAGCGTTGAGGGACTAGCGGGGAAACGCTCCTACAATGAGCAGTTCTTC
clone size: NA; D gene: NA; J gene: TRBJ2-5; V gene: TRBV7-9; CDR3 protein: CASSPRWGRDQETQYF; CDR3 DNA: TGTGCCAGCAGCCCTCGTTGGGGCAGGGACCAAGAGACCCAGTACTTC
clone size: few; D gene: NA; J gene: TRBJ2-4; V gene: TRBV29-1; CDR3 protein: CSVISGSRGPNIQYF; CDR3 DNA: TGCAGCGTTATATCCGGCTCCCGGGGGCCAAACATTCAGTACTTC
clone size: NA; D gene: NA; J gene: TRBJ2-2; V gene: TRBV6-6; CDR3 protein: CASSYGSGELFF; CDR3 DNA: TGTGCCAGCAGTTACGGGAGCGGGGAGCTGTTTTTT
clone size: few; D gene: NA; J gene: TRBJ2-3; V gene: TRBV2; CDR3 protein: CASTSLSTDTQYF; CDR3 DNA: TGTGCCAGCACTTCTCTCTCCACAGATACGCAGTATTTT
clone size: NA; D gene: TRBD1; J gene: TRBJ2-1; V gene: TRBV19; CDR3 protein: CASSPTGGYNEQFF; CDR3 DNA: TGTGCCAGTAGTCCGACAGGGGGCTACAATGAGCAGTTCTTC
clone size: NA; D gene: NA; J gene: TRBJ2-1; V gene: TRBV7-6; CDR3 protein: CASSLASYNEQFF; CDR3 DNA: TGTGCCAGCAGCTTAGCTTCCTACAATGAGCAGTTCTTC